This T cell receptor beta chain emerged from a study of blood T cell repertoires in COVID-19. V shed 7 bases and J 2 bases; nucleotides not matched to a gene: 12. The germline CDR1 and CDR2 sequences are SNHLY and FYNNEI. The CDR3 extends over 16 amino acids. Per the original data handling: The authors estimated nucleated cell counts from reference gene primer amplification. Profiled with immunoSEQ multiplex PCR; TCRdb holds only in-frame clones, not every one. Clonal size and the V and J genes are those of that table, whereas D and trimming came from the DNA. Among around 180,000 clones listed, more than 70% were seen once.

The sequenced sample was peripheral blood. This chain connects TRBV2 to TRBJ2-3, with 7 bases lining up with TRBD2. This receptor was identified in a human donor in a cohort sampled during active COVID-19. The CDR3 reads CASTAGGLAVTDTQYF. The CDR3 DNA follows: TGTGCCAGCACCGCCGGGGGTCTAGCGGTCACAGATACGCAGTATTTT.